This TCR beta chain was found in a study of cytomegalovirus exposure and HLA in healthy donors. Overall study results and limits: On later analysis, the bulk of CMV-associated TCR beta chains appeared to be HLA-restricted.

In the PCR, 60 Vbeta and 13 Jbeta primers were used. TCRdb's copy holds only in-frame clones and misses some; the assay was immunoSEQ multiplex PCR. The table records about 110,000 clones, roughly 80% of them present only once. Comment on this clone: Its antigen is still unknown.

Germline V gene sequence: CDR1 MDHEN, CDR2 SYDVKM. This CDR3 has 15 amino acids. The junction had 12 bases not matched to a gene; V was cut back by 6 bases and J by 8 bases. Sampled while nominally healthy, donors likely had unrecorded immune exposures. The sample consisted of PBMCs. The chain couples TRBV28 to TRBJ1-4; 7 bases are a match to TRBD1. This clonotype was sampled from a female donor in good health and CMV-seropositive. CDR3 residues: CASRPRQGRGEKLFF. The CDR3 bases are TGTGCCAGCAGACCCCGACAGGGCCGCGGAGAAAAACTGTTTTTT.